These T cell receptor beta chains were read from a single sample in a study of cytomegalovirus exposure and HLA in healthy donors. Produced via immunoSEQ multiplex PCR; TCRdb's table is partial and in-frame only. The data show about 89,000 clones, roughly nine tenths seen once. Sequencing was performed on PBMCs. The receptors shown here come from a man aged 25 to 45 in good health and CMV-seropositive. Both conserved end residues are part of each CDR3. The D gene is left open where the match is weak. Rows may omit the clone size; those that give it use once, few, many or a size class.

len: 15; v_gene: TRBV5-4; j_gene: TRBJ2-3; d_gene: .; abundance: few; CDR3aa: CASSSINRGGDTQYF; CDR3nt: TGTGCCAGCAGCTCAATAAACAGGGGAGGAGATACGCAGTATTTT
len: 15; v_gene: TRBV6-1; j_gene: TRBJ2-2; d_gene: .; abundance: .; CDR3aa: CASRDRQENTGELFF; CDR3nt: TGTGCCAGCAGAGATCGACAGGAGAACACCGGGGAGCTGTTTTTT
len: 16; v_gene: TRBV19; j_gene: TRBJ1-2; d_gene: TRBD1; abundance: .; CDR3aa: CASSIRDREWIDGYTF; CDR3nt: TGTGCCAGTAGTATCCGGGACAGAGAGTGGATAGATGGCTACACCTTC
len: 12; v_gene: TRBV28; j_gene: TRBJ2-7; d_gene: .; abundance: .; CDR3aa: CASRSDTYEQYF; CDR3nt: TGTGCCAGCAGATCCGACACCTACGAGCAGTACTTC
len: 16; v_gene: TRBV7-9; j_gene: TRBJ2-1; d_gene: .; abundance: .; CDR3aa: CASSSNLQGRYNEQFF; CDR3nt: TGTGCCAGCAGCTCCAACTTACAGGGTCGGTACAATGAGCAGTTCTTC
len: 15; v_gene: TRBV19; j_gene: TRBJ2-3; d_gene: TRBD2; abundance: once; CDR3aa: CASSISGSGADTQYF; CDR3nt: TGTGCCAGTAGTATCAGCGGGAGCGGGGCAGATACGCAGTATTTT
len: 13; v_gene: TRBV27; j_gene: TRBJ1-2; d_gene: .; abundance: .; CDR3aa: CASSRRGFYGYTF; CDR3nt: TGTGCCAGCAGTAGACGAGGTTTCTATGGCTACACCTTC
len: 17; v_gene: TRBV5-1; j_gene: TRBJ1-2; d_gene: TRBD1; abundance: .; CDR3aa: CASSDRPGQGFNYGYTF; CDR3nt: TGCGCCAGCAGCGATCGACCGGGACAGGGGTTTAACTATGGCTACACCTTC
len: 17; v_gene: TRBV6-1; j_gene: TRBJ1-2; d_gene: TRBD1; abundance: .; CDR3aa: CASSEKDRGLILYGYTF; CDR3nt: TGTGCCAGCAGTGAAAAGGACAGGGGCCTTATACTCTATGGCTACACCTTC
len: 14; v_gene: TRBV19; j_gene: TRBJ2-1; d_gene: TRBD2; abundance: .; CDR3aa: CASSDSGNDNEQFF; CDR3nt: TGTGCCAGTAGTGATAGCGGGAATGACAATGAGCAGTTCTTC
len: 12; v_gene: TRBV7-6; j_gene: TRBJ1-6; d_gene: .; abundance: .; CDR3aa: CASSLPDSPLHF; CDR3nt: TGTGCCAGCAGCTTACCAGATTCACCCCTCCACTTT
len: 16; v_gene: TRBV7-9; j_gene: TRBJ2-5; d_gene: TRBD2; abundance: .; CDR3aa: CASSLRLAVVRETQYF; CDR3nt: TGTGCCAGCAGCTTAAGGCTAGCGGTAGTGAGAGAGACCCAGTACTTC
len: 15; v_gene: TRBV27; j_gene: TRBJ1-1; d_gene: .; abundance: .; CDR3aa: CASSNRQVPNTEAFF; CDR3nt: TGTGCCAGCAGTAACCGACAGGTCCCGAACACTGAAGCTTTCTTT
len: 17; v_gene: TRBV19; j_gene: TRBJ2-7; d_gene: .; abundance: once; CDR3aa: CASSIDRETGSNYEQYF; CDR3nt: TGTGCCAGTAGTATAGATCGGGAGACAGGGTCCAACTACGAGCAGTACTTC
len: 16; v_gene: TRBV30; j_gene: TRBJ1-6; d_gene: .; abundance: .; CDR3aa: CAWSEGPGGWPSPLHF; CDR3nt: TGTGCCTGGAGTGAGGGGCCGGGAGGGTGGCCTTCACCCCTCCACTTT
len: 13; v_gene: TRBV19; j_gene: TRBJ2-1; d_gene: .; abundance: .; CDR3aa: CASNGGVGNEQFF; CDR3nt: TGTGCCAGTAACGGGGGAGTGGGCAATGAGCAGTTCTTC
len: 16; v_gene: TRBV5-1; j_gene: TRBJ2-2; d_gene: .; abundance: .; CDR3aa: CASSVRQNQGTGELFF; CDR3nt: TGCGCCAGCAGCGTTAGACAGAATCAAGGCACCGGGGAGCTGTTTTTT
len: 20; v_gene: TRBV7-8; j_gene: TRBJ1-5; d_gene: TRBD1; abundance: .; CDR3aa: CASSLGTGTGRWKGNQPQHF; CDR3nt: TGTGCCAGCAGCTTAGGCACCGGGACAGGGCGATGGAAGGGCAATCAGCCCCAGCATTTT
len: 13; v_gene: TRBV7-8; j_gene: TRBJ1-1; d_gene: TRBD1; abundance: .; CDR3aa: CASSPRTGTEAFF; CDR3nt: TGTGCCAGCAGCCCCAGGACAGGCACTGAAGCTTTCTTT
len: 16; v_gene: TRBV5-1; j_gene: TRBJ2-3; d_gene: TRBD2; abundance: .; CDR3aa: CASSPLAGVGTDTQYF; CDR3nt: TGCGCCAGCAGCCCCTTAGCGGGAGTAGGCACAGATACGCAGTATTTT
len: 14; v_gene: TRBV6-5; j_gene: TRBJ2-5; d_gene: TRBD1; abundance: .; CDR3aa: CASSYADRQETQYF; CDR3nt: TGTGCCAGCAGTTACGCGGACAGGCAAGAGACCCAGTACTTC
len: 14; v_gene: TRBV2; j_gene: TRBJ2-7; d_gene: TRBD1; abundance: .; CDR3aa: CASSEDRASYEQYF; CDR3nt: TGTGCCAGCAGTGAGGACAGGGCCTCCTACGAGCAGTACTTC
len: 14; v_gene: TRBV11-2; j_gene: TRBJ2-5; d_gene: TRBD2; abundance: .; CDR3aa: CACERAGGKETQYF; CDR3nt: TGTGCCTGCGAAAGGGCGGGAGGGAAAGAGACCCAGTACTTC
len: 17; v_gene: TRBV4-1; j_gene: TRBJ2-7; d_gene: .; abundance: few; CDR3aa: CASSLGRLRDTPYEQYF; CDR3nt: TGCGCCAGCAGCCTTGGCAGGTTAAGGGACACGCCCTACGAGCAGTACTTC
len: 15; v_gene: TRBV6-5; j_gene: TRBJ2-7; d_gene: TRBD2; abundance: .; CDR3aa: CASSYGAGASYEQYF; CDR3nt: TGTGCCAGCAGTTACGGGGCGGGAGCGTCCTACGAGCAGTACTTC
len: 13; v_gene: TRBV7-6; j_gene: TRBJ2-1; d_gene: .; abundance: .; CDR3aa: CASSLEPEDEQFF; CDR3nt: TGTGCCAGCAGTCTTGAACCGGAGGATGAGCAGTTCTTC
len: 13; v_gene: TRBV5-1; j_gene: TRBJ1-2; d_gene: .; abundance: .; CDR3aa: CASSLGRGYGYTF; CDR3nt: TGCGCCAGCAGCTTGGGCAGGGGCTATGGCTACACCTTC
len: 17; v_gene: TRBV19; j_gene: TRBJ2-4; d_gene: .; abundance: .; CDR3aa: CASSSYRVTKAKNIQYF; CDR3nt: TGTGCCAGTAGTTCCTACAGGGTGACGAAAGCCAAAAACATTCAGTACTTC
len: 15; v_gene: TRBV5-6; j_gene: TRBJ2-3; d_gene: TRBD2; abundance: .; CDR3aa: CASSLTSGGTDTQYF; CDR3nt: TGTGCCAGCAGCTTGACTAGCGGGGGCACAGATACGCAGTATTTT
len: 13; v_gene: TRBV5-4; j_gene: TRBJ1-5; d_gene: TRBD1; abundance: .; CDR3aa: CASSRGQGQPQHF; CDR3nt: TGTGCCAGCAGCCGCGGACAGGGCCAGCCCCAGCATTTT
len: 18; v_gene: TRBV27; j_gene: TRBJ2-7; d_gene: TRBD2; abundance: .; CDR3aa: CASSFPAYSSGSLYEQYF; CDR3nt: TGTGCCAGCAGTTTTCCTGCGTACTCTAGCGGGAGTCTCTACGAGCAGTACTTC
len: 14; v_gene: TRBV11-1; j_gene: TRBJ2-7; d_gene: TRBD2; abundance: .; CDR3aa: CASSFGGSGLEQYF; CDR3nt: TGTGCCAGCAGCTTTGGCGGGAGCGGGCTCGAGCAGTACTTC